What follows is one T cell receptor (beta chain) and its context. This sample is part of a study of CD8+ T cells in alopecia areata. Per the germline V gene, CDR1 is WSHSY and CDR2 is SAAADI. The germline V and J ends were trimmed by 4 bases and 4 bases, with 10 bases remaining between them. The CDR3 runs to 13 residues. After isolation, RNA underwent reverse transcription to generate cDNA as the sequencing template. The assay was immunoSEQ multiplex PCR, and TCRdb's table has in-frame clones only and misses some. The data show 130,000 to 150,000 clones, around 87% seen once. The rearrangement joins TRBV10-2 to TRBJ2-5; D may correspond to TRBD1 or TRBD2 (5 bases each). The sequences come from CD8+ T cells sorted from blood, collected at week 0. The source is a human donor with alopecia areata. The CDR3 protein is CASSVGTRETQYF. The CDR3 region has the DNA TGCGCCAGCAGTGTCGGGACCAGAGAGACCCAGTACTTC.